The clone carrying this T cell receptor beta chain was observed a few times. The sample comes from a study of cytomegalovirus exposure and HLA in healthy donors. Germline CDR1 reads LNHDA; CDR2 reads SQIVND (reference sequence). There are 13 residues in the CDR3. Trimming removed 5 bases at V and 6 bases at J, with 11 bases between. A multiplex PCR was run with 60 Vbeta primers and 13 Jbeta primers. Generated by immunoSEQ multiplex PCR, the TCRdb table keeps only in-frame clones and is missing some. The sample shows 150,000 to 200,000 clones, around 80% of them seen only once. V is TRBV19 and J is TRBJ1-5; D gene unclear. Specimen: PBMCs. This receptor was taken from a middle-aged man in good health and CMV-seronegative. The CDR3 coding sequence is TGTGCCAGTAGTCAGAGTCGGAGTCAGCCCCAGCATTTT. Translated: CASSQSRSQPQHF.